The 23 T cell receptor beta chains listed next were all sequenced from one sample in a study of OX40 agonist ivuxolimab in advanced cancers. Produced via immunoSEQ multiplex PCR; TCRdb's table is partial and in-frame only. The table has over 75,000 clones, roughly 92% seen once. The sample consisted of CD4+ or CD8+ T cells sorted from blood, taken in a trial of the OX40 agonist ivuxolimab. The receptors originated from an adult with an advanced solid tumor such as melanoma, head and neck, liver or kidney cancer.

J is TRBJ2-7 and V is TRBV5-5; the D is unclear. This CDR3 comprises 12 residues. V dropped 4 bases and J dropped 5 bases, with 10 bases sitting between them. Germline V lookup: CDR1 SGHKS, CDR2 YYEKEE (reference sequence). The CDR3 loop is CASSQTTNEQYF. The CDR3 nucleotides read TGTGCCAGCAGCCAAACAACCAACGAGCAGTACTTC.

The rearrangement uses TRBV7-9 and TRBJ1-4; TRBD1 matches at 8 bases. V lost 0 bases and J lost 8; bases outside the gene matches: 11. Germline CDR1 SEHNR, CDR2 FQNEAQ (reference sequence). The CDR3 is 17 residues long. CDR3 loop: CASSLAPATGVGEKLFF. CDR3 nucleotides: TGTGCCAGCAGCTTAGCGCCTGCGACAGGGGTTGGGGAAAAACTGTTTTTT.

The chain couples TRBV4-1 to TRBJ1-2; D might be TRBD1 (5 bases). Germline CDR1 and CDR2: MGHRA and YSYEKL. The CDR3 covers 15 residues. Trimming removed 0 bases from V and 8 bases from J, with 16 bases in between. CDR3 coding DNA: TGCGCCAGCAGCCAAGATCCGGGAGGGGTCCTGGGCTACACCTTC. Translating it yields CASSQDPGGVLGYTF.

V gene TRBV7-9 combines with J gene TRBJ2-7; possibly TRBD1 for D (5 bases). V lost 8 bases and J lost 5, with 7 bases in between. The CDR3 covers 10 residues. Germline V gene sequence: CDR1 SEHNR, CDR2 FQNEAQ (reference sequence). As DNA, the CDR3 is TGTGCCAGCGGGGCCAACGAGCAGTACTTC. Amino acid sequence: CASGANEQYF.

The chain is built from TRBV19 and TRBJ1-2, with TRBD1 as a possible D gene (5 bases). V lost 7 bases and J lost 0, with 12 bases in between. The germline V gene has CDR1 LNHDA and CDR2 SQIVND (reference sequence). The CDR3 length is 14 residues. The CDR3 protein is CASTAGGTNYGYTF. The DNA of the CDR3 is TGTGCCAGTACCGCGGGGGGAACTAACTATGGCTACACCTTC.

In DNA form, the CDR3 reads TGTGCCAGCAGATCTAGCGGGAGGAGGTCCTACGAGCAGTACTTC. It encodes CASRSSGRRSYEQYF. V gene TRBV11-2 combines with J gene TRBJ2-7; 11 nucleotides line up with TRBD2. From germline, CDR1 is SGHAT and CDR2 FQNNGV. The CDR3 is 15 amino acids. V shed 6 bases, J shed 1 base, and the junction held 5 bases outside the gene matches.

Worth noting for this clone: Within the sample, other DNA sequences also encode this same CDR3. This chain links TRBV5-1 with TRBJ2-1; 8 positions agree with TRBD2. This CDR3 spans 15 amino acids. The germline CDR1 and CDR2 sequences are SGHRS and YFSETQ. V shed 4 bases and J 0 bases; nucleotides not matched to a gene: 3. Here the CDR3 reads CASSPSGSSYNEQFF. CDR3 in DNA: TGCGCCAGCAGCCCGAGCGGGAGCTCCTACAATGAGCAGTTCTTC.

DNA for the CDR3: TGCGCCAGCAACCTACGACGGAGGGGCGATGAGCAGTTCTTC. Its translation: CASNLRRRGDEQFF. The gene calls are TRBV5-1 and TRBJ2-1, with a possible D match to TRBD2 (6 bases). This CDR3 has 14 amino acids. Between the trimmed V and J ends, which lost 6 bases and 8 bases, there was a span of 18 bases. Germline V gives CDR1 SGHRS, CDR2 YFSETQ. The full variable domain, its missing parts supplied by reference TRBV5-1 and TRBJ2-1, is KAGVTQTPRYLIKTRGQQVTLSCSPISGHRSVSWYQQTPGQGLQFLFEYFSETQRNKGNFPGRFSGRQFSNSRSEMNVSTLELGDSALYLCASNLRRRGDEQFFGPGTRLTVL.

This sequence joins TRBV18 and TRBJ2-5, with D maybe TRBD1 (5 bases). Between the trimmed V and J ends, which lost 2 bases and 4 bases, there was a span of 11 bases. The germline V gene has CDR1 KGHSH and CDR2 LQKENI. The CDR3 runs 14 residues. CDR3 region: CASSPVGQGETQYF. CDR3 sequence (DNA): TGTGCCAGCTCACCAGTAGGACAAGGAGAGACCCAGTACTTC.

The chain carries TRBV6-1 and TRBJ2-7; 9 positions match TRBD2. CDR1 is MNHNS, CDR2 SASEGT, per germline. After removal of 7 bases from V and 1 base from J, the junction contained 5 bases not matched to a gene. This CDR3 region has 14 residues. CDR3 amino acids: CASKAGGRSYEQYF. CDR3 coding DNA: TGTGCCAGCAAAGCGGGAGGCAGGTCCTACGAGCAGTACTTC.

The chain combines TRBV7-2 with TRBJ1-5; D remains unclear. The germline gives CDR1 SGHTA, CDR2 FQGNSA. This CDR3 has 12 residues. V gave up 5 bases and J gave up 6 bases, with 8 bases separating them. Written as DNA, the CDR3 is TGTGCCAGCAGCCTTGGTGGTCAGCCCCAGCATTTT. This sequence encodes CASSLGGQPQHF.

The CDR3 sequence is CASSLMAGVKEQYF. The CDR3 nucleotides are TGTGCCAGCAGCTTAATGGCGGGAGTGAAGGAGCAGTACTTC. The chain is built from TRBV7-9 and TRBJ2-7; the match to TRBD2 covers 7 bases. This CDR3 has 14 amino acids. With V trimmed by 2 bases and J by 7 bases, 8 bases remained unmatched. CDR1 is SEHNR, CDR2 FQNEAQ, per germline (reference sequence). The variable domain in full, with the rest retrieved from reference TRBV7-9 and TRBJ2-7, is DTGVSQNPRHKITKRGQNVTFRCDPISEHNRLYWYRQTLGQGPEFLTYFQNEAQLEKSRLLSDRFSAERPKGSFSTLEIQRTEQGDSAMYLCASSLMAGVKEQYFGPGTRLTVT.

This clone has a single count. The CDR3, as DNA: TGCGCCAGCAGCTTGGGCGGGACTAGCGGGACGGTGAATGAGCAGTTCTTC. Encoded protein: CASSLGGTSGTVNEQFF. V usage is TRBV5-1 and J usage is TRBJ2-1; TRBD2 matches at 13 bases. The CDR3 length is 17 residues. Per germline, CDR1 SGHRS and CDR2 YFSETQ. Trimming cost V 0 bases and J 7 bases; bases outside gene matches: 7.

In its sample, this clone was seen once. This chain joins TRBV18 and TRBJ1-4; a weak D match, TRBD1 (5 bases). Germline V lookup: CDR1 KGHSH, CDR2 LQKENI. The length of the CDR3 is 15 residues. V shed 5 bases and J shed 2 bases, with 12 bases lying between them. CDR3 in DNA: TGTGCCAGCTCAGCTATCGGGGCGACTAATGAAAAACTGTTTTTT. Protein product: CASSAIGATNEKLFF. Full variable domain (rest looked up from reference TRBV18 and TRBJ1-4): NAGVMQNPRHLVRRRGQEARLRCSPMKGHSHVYWYRQLPEEGLKFMVYLQKENIIDESGMPKERFSAEFPKEGPSILRIQQVVRGDSAAYFCASSAIGATNEKLFFGSGTQLSVL.

The V and J genes are TRBV7-9 and TRBJ1-5, with 8 bases lining up with TRBD1. The CDR3 totals 14 residues. V shed 10 bases, J shed 7 bases, and the junction held 12 bases outside the gene matches. CDR1 is SEHNR and CDR2 is FQNEAQ in the germline V gene (reference sequence). CDR3 sequence: CATAGTGPKQPQHF. In nucleotides, the CDR3 is TGTGCCACCGCCGGGACAGGCCCTAAGCAGCCCCAGCATTTT.

Written as DNA, the CDR3 is TGTGCCACCAGCAGAGGACTATTGAACACTGAAGCTTTCTTT. Its protein is CATSRGLLNTEAFF. The rearrangement links TRBV15 to TRBJ1-1; D not certain. Germline assignment: CDR1 LNHNV and CDR2 YYDKDF (reference sequence). This CDR3 is 14 amino acids long. Trimming left V 1 base short and J 0 bases short, with 6 bases between.

This chain uses TRBV19 with TRBJ2-7; D is possibly TRBD1 or TRBD2 (5 bases each). Germline CDR1 LNHDA, CDR2 SQIVND (reference sequence). CDR3 length: 15 residues. Trimming took off 6 bases at V and 2 bases at J, with 17 bases between the two ends. CDR3 in amino acids: CASSLVHSGPYEQYF. CDR3 DNA: TGTGCCAGTAGCCTAGTCCACTCGGGGCCCTACGAGCAGTACTTC.

The chain employs TRBV12-5 and TRBJ2-5; D may be TRBD1 (5 bases). Germline CDR1 LGHNT, CDR2 FRNRAP. This CDR3 is built from 14 residues. V dropped 2 bases and J dropped 4 bases, with 11 bases sitting between them. This CDR3 reads CASGLSIGVETQYF. DNA of the CDR3: TGTGCTAGTGGTTTGTCAATAGGGGTAGAGACCCAGTACTTC.

The rearrangement links TRBV4-2 to TRBJ1-4; TRBD1 might be the D (5 bases). Trimming shortened V by 0 bases and J by 6 bases, and 11 bases separated the two germline ends. The CDR3 loop spans 15 amino acids. Germline V lookup: CDR1 LGHNA, CDR2 YNFKEQ. The CDR3 is CASSQDRDGYEKLFF. In nucleotides, the CDR3 is TGTGCCAGCAGCCAAGATCGGGACGGCTATGAAAAACTGTTTTTT.

The chain joins TRBV6-1 to TRBJ2-5, with D perhaps TRBD2 (6 bases). The V gene's germline CDR1 is MNHNS and CDR2 SASEGT. This CDR3 contains 14 residues. V was shortened by 2 bases and J by 0 bases, with 7 bases between the two germline ends. The CDR3 region has the DNA TGTGCCAGCAGTGAATGGGACTACCAAGAGACCCAGTACTTC. This sequence encodes CASSEWDYQETQYF.

The rearrangement links TRBV30 to TRBJ1-2, with D perhaps TRBD1 (5 bases). Trimming pared 2 bases from V and 5 bases from J, leaving 6 bases between. The CDR3 has 11 amino acids. CDR1 GTSNPN and CDR2 SVGIG come from the germline V gene (reference sequence). The CDR3 protein is CAWSWGYGYTF. CDR3 DNA: TGTGCCTGGAGTTGGGGGTATGGCTACACCTTC.

V is TRBV19 and J is TRBJ1-5; D perhaps matches TRBD1 (6 bases). V lost 2 bases and J lost 7, with 18 bases in between. The CDR3 is made up of 16 amino acids. CDR1 LNHDA and CDR2 SQIVND come from the germline V gene (reference sequence). The CDR3 DNA is TGTGCCAGTAGTATAAGGCCGGCAGGGGAGAGACAGCCCCAGCATTTT. This codes for CASSIRPAGERQPQHF.

The V and J genes are TRBV18 and TRBJ1-2; tentatively, D is TRBD1 (6 bases). V dropped 2 bases and J dropped 8 bases, with 15 bases sitting between them. CDR1 and CDR2 from the germline V gene are KGHSH and LQKENI. This CDR3 has 14 amino acids. DNA for the CDR3: TGTGCCAGCTCACCAGGGCGGGGGCAGGTCGGCTACACCTTC. Translated: CASSPGRGQVGYTF.